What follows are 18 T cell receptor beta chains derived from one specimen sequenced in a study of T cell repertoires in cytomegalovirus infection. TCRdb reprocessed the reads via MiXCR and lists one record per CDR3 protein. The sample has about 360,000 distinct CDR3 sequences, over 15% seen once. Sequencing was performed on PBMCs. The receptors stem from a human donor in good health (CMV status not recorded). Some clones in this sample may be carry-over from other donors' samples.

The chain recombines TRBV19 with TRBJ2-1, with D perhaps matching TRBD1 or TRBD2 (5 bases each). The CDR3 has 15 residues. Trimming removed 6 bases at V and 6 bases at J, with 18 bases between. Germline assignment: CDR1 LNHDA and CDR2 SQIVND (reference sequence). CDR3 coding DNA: TGTGCCAGTAGGGGGGTAGGGTCCCGTCTCAATGAGCAGTTCTTC. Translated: CASRGVGSRLNEQFF.

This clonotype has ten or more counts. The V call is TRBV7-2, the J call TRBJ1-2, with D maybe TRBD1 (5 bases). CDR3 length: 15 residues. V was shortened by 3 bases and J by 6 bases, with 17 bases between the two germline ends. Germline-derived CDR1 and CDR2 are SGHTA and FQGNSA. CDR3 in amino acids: CASSFGHWLEDGYTF. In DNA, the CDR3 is TGTGCCAGCAGCTTCGGACATTGGTTGGAGGATGGCTACACCTTC.

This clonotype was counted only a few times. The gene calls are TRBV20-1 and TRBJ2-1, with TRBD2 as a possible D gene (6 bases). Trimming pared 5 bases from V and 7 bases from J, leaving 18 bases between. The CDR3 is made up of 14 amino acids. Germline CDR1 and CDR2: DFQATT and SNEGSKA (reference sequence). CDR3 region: CSADRAGIINEQFF. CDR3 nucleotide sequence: TGCAGTGCTGACCGAGCGGGTATTATAAATGAGCAGTTCTTC.

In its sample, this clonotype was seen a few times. The CDR3 here is CASSSIGGSNQPQHF. The CDR3 DNA is TGTGCCAGCAGCTCCATAGGGGGGAGCAATCAGCCCCAGCATTTT. V and J are TRBV12-3 or TRBV12-4 and TRBJ1-5; D might be TRBD1 (6 bases). V gave up 6 bases and J gave up 1 base, with 13 bases separating them. The CDR3 is 15 amino acids.

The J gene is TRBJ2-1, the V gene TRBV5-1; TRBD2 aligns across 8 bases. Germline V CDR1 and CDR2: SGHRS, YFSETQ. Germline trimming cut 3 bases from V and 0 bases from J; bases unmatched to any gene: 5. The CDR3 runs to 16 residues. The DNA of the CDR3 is TGCGCCAGCAGCTCGTACGGGGGGGTCTCCTACAATGAGCAGTTCTTC. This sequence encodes CASSSYGGVSYNEQFF.

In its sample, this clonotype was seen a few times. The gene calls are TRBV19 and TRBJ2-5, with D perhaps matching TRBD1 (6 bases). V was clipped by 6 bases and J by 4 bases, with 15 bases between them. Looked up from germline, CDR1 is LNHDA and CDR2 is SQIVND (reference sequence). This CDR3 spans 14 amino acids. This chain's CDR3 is CASSPGQLGETQYF. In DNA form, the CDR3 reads TGTGCCAGTAGCCCGGGACAACTAGGAGAGACCCAGTACTTC.

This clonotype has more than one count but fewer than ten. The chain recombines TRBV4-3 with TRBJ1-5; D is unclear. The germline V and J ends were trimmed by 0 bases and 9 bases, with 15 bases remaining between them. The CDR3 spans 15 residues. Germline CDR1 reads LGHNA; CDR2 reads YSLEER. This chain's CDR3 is CASSQDLQPLRPQHF. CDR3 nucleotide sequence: TGCGCCAGCAGCCAAGATTTACAGCCTCTTAGGCCCCAGCATTTT.

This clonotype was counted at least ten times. The CDR3 DNA reads as TGTGCCAGCAGCTTTAGAGGGGGACGGGTGGGCAAAAACATTCAGTACTTC. Protein: CASSFRGGRVGKNIQYF. This sequence joins TRBV7-2 and TRBJ2-4; D is perhaps TRBD1 (6 bases). CDR1 is SGHTA and CDR2 is FQGNSA in the germline V gene. V lost 3 bases and J 3 bases, leaving 18 bases between the germline ends. CDR3 size: 17 residues. The whole variable domain, filled in from reference TRBV7-2 and TRBJ2-4, reads GAGVSQSPSNKVTEKGKDVELRCDPISGHTALYWYRQSLGQGLEFLIYFQGNSAPDKSGLPSDRFSAERTGGSVSTLTIQRTQQEDSAVYLCASSFRGGRVGKNIQYFGAGTRLSVL.

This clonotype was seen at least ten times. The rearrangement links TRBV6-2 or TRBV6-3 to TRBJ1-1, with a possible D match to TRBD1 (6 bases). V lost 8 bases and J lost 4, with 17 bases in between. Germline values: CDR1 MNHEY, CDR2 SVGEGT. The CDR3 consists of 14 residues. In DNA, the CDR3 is TGTGCCAGCTCTAAGGGGGATCGCGGCACTGAAGCTTTCTTT. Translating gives CASSKGDRGTEAFF.

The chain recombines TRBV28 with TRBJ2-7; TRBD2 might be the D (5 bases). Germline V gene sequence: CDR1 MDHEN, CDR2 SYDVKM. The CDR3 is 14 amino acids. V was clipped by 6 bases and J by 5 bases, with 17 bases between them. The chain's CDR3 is CASRYESSFHEQYF. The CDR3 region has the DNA TGTGCCAGCAGATACGAATCTAGCTTCCACGAGCAGTACTTC.

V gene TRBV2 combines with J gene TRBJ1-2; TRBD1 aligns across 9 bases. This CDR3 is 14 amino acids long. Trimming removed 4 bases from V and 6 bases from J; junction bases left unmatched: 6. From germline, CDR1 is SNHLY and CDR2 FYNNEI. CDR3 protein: CASSAHGQGHGYTF. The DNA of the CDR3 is TGTGCCAGCAGTGCCCATGGACAGGGGCATGGCTACACCTTC.

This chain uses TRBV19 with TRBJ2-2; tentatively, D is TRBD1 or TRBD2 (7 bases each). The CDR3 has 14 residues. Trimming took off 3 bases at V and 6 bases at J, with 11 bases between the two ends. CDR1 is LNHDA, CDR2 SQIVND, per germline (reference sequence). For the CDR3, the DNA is TGTGCCAGTAGTATTGGGAGGGGGCCCGGGGAGCTGTTTTTT. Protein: CASSIGRGPGELFF.

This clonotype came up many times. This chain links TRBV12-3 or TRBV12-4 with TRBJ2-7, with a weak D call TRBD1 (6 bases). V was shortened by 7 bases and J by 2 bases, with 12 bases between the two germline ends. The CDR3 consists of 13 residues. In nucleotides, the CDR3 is TGTGCCAGCACCGACAGGAGCACCTACGAGCAGTACTTC. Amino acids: CASTDRSTYEQYF.

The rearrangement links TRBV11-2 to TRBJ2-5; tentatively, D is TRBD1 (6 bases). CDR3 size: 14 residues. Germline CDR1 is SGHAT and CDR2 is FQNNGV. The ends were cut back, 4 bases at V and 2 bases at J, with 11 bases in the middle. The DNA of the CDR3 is TGTGCCAGCAGCTCGACAGGCCAGCAAGAGACCCAGTACTTC. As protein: CASSSTGQQETQYF.

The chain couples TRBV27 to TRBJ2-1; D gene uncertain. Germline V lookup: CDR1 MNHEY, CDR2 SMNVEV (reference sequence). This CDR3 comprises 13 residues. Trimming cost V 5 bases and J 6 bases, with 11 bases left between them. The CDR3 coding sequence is TGTGCCAGCAGTCCCGACCGCCTCAATGAGCAGTTCTTC. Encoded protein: CASSPDRLNEQFF.

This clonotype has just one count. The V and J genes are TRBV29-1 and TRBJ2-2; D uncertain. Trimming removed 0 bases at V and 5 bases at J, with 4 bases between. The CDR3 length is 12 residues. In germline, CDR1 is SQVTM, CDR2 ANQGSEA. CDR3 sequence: CSVEERTGELFF. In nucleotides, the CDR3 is TGCAGCGTTGAAGAGAGAACCGGGGAGCTGTTTTTT.

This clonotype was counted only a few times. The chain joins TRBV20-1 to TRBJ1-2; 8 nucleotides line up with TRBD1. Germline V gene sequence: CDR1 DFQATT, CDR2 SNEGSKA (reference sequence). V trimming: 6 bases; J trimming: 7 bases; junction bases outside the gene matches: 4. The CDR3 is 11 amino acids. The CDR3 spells CSAYRGAGYTF. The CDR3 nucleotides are TGCAGTGCCTACAGGGGGGCTGGCTACACCTTC.

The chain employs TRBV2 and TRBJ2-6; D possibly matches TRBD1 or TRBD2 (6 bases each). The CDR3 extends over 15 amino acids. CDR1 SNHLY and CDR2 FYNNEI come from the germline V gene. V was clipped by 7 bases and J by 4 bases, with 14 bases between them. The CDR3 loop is CASTRKGGGANVLTF. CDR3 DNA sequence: TGTGCCAGCACACGAAAGGGGGGCGGGGCCAACGTCCTGACTTTC.